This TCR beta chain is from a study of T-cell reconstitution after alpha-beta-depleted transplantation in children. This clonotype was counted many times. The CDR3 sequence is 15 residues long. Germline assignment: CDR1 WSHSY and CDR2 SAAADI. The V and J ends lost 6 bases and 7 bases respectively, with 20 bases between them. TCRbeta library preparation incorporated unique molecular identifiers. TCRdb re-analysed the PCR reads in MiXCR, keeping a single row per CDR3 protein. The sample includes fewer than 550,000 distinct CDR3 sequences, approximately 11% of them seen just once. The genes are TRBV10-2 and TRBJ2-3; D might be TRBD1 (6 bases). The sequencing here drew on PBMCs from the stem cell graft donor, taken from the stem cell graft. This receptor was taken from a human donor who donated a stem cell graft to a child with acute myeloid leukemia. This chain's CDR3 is CASRTSGGGANTQYF. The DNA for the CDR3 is TGCGCCAGCAGAACTTCGGGTGGGGGCGCGAATACGCAGTATTTT.